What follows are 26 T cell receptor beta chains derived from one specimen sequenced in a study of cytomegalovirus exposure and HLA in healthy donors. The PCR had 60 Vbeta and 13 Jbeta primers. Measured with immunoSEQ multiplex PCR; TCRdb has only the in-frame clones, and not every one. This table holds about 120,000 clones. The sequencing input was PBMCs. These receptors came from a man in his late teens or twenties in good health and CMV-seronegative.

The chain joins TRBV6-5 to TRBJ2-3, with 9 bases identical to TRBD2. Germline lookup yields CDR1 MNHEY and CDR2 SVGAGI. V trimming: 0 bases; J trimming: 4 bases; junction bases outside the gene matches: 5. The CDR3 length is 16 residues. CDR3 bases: TGTGCCAGCAGTTACTCGGCCAGCGGGGGGCCAGATACGCAGTATTTT. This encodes CASSYSASGGPDTQYF.

CDR3 coding DNA: TGCGCCAGCAGTGAGTCGCACGGGATTTCTCCCTACGAGCAGTACTTC. Its protein product is CASSESHGISPYEQYF. J is TRBJ2-5 and V is TRBV10-1; D may be TRBD2 (5 bases). Matching the DNA end better, TRBJ2-7 makes the J call doubtful. The CDR3 runs to 16 residues. Germline V gene lookup returns CDR1 WNHNN and CDR2 SYGVQD (reference sequence).

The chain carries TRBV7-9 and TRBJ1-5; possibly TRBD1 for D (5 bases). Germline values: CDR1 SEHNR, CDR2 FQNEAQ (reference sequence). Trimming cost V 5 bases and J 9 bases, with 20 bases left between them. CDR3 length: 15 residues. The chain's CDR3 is CASSHNRAGGGPQHF. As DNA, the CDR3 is TGTGCCAGCAGCCATAATCGGGCCGGCGGGGGGCCCCAGCATTTT.

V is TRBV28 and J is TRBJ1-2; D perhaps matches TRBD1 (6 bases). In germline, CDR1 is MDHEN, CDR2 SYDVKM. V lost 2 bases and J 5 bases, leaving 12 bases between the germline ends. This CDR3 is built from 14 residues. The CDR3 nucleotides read TGTGCCAGCAGTTTAACAGGGACGGGGTATGGCTACACCTTC. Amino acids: CASSLTGTGYGYTF.

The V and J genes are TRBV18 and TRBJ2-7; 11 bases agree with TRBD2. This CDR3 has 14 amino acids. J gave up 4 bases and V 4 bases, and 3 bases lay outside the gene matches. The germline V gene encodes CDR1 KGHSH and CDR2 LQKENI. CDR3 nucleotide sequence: TGTGCCAGCTCACAACTAGCGGGAGTATACGAGCAGTACTTC. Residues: CASSQLAGVYEQYF. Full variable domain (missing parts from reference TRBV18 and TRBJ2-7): NAGVMQNPRHLVRRRGQEARLRCSPMKGHSHVYWYRQLPEEGLKFMVYLQKENIIDESGMPKERFSAEFPKEGPSILRIQQVVRGDSAAYFCASSQLAGVYEQYFGPGTRLTVT.

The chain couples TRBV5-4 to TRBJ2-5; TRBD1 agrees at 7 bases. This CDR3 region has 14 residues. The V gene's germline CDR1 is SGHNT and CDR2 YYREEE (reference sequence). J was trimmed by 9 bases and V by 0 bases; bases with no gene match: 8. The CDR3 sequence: CASSLEQGVVAQYF. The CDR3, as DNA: TGTGCCAGCAGCTTGGAGCAGGGGGTGGTAGCCCAGTACTTC.

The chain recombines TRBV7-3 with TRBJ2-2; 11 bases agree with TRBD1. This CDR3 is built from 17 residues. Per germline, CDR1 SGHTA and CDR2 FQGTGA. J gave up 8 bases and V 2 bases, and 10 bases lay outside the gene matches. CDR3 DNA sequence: TGTGCCAGCAGCTTAGACGGACAGGGGGCGTCGGCAGGGGAGCTGTTTTTT. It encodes CASSLDGQGASAGELFF.

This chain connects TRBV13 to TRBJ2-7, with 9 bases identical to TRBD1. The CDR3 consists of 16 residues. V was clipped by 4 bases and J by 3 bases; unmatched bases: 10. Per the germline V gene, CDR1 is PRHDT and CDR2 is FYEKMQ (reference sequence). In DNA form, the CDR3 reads TGTGCCAGCAGCTCGTCCCGGGACAGGGTCAGCTACGAGCAGTACTTC. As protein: CASSSSRDRVSYEQYF.

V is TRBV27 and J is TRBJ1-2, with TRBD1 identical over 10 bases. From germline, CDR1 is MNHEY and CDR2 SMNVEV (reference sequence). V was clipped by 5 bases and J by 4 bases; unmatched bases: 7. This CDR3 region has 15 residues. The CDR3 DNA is TGTGCCAGCAGTACCGGACAGGGGGAAGTCTATGGCTACACCTTC. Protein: CASSTGQGEVYGYTF.

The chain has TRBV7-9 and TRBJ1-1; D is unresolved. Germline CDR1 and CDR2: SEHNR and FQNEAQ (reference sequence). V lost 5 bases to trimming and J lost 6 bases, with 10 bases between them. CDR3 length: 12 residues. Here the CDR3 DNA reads TGTGCCAGCAGCCCCGGCGGGCCTGAAGCTTTCTTT. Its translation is CASSPGGPEAFF.

CDR3 bases: TGTGCCAGCGGCGGTGGCATCGGACAGGGCGGAGAAAACCAAGAGACCCAGTACTTC. Protein sequence: CASGGGIGQGGENQETQYF. The chain combines TRBV7-9 with TRBJ2-5; 8 nucleotides match TRBD1. Trimming cost V 8 bases and J 0 bases; bases outside gene matches: 20. The length of the CDR3 is 19 residues. Looked up from germline, CDR1 is SEHNR and CDR2 is FQNEAQ (reference sequence).

The CDR3 DNA is TGTGCCAGCAGGAAGACAGGGTCGGGGGAAGAGACCCAGTACTTC. The encoded protein is CASRKTGSGEETQYF. The V gene is TRBV2, the J gene TRBJ2-5, with D possibly being TRBD1 (7 bases). The CDR3 runs to 15 residues. Germline V gene sequence: CDR1 SNHLY, CDR2 FYNNEI. V lost 6 bases and J 3 bases, leaving 17 bases between the germline ends.

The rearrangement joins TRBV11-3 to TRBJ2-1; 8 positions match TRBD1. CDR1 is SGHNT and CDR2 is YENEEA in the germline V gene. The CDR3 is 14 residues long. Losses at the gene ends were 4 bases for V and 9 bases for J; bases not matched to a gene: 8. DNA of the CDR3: TGTGCCAGCAGCTCCCCGGACAGGGATGGTGAGCAGTTCTTC. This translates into CASSSPDRDGEQFF.

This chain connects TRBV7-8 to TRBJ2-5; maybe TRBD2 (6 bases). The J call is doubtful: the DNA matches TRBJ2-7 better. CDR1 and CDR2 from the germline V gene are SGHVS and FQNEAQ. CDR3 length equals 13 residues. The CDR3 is CAREIRGAYEQYF. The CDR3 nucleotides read TGTGCGCGGGAAATACGCGGCGCCTACGAGCAGTACTTC.

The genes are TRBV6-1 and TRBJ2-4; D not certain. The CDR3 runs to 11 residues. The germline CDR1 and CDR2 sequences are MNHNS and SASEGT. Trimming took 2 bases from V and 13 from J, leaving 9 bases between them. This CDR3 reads CASSEKLVQYF. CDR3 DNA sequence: TGTGCCAGCAGTGAAAAGCTCGTGCAGTACTTC.

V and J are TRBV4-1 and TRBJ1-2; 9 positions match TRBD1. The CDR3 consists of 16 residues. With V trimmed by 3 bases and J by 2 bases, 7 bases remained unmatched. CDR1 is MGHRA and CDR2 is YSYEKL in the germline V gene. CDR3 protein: CASSHPQTGGNYGYTF. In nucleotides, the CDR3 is TGCGCCAGCAGCCACCCACAGACAGGGGGGAACTATGGCTACACCTTC.

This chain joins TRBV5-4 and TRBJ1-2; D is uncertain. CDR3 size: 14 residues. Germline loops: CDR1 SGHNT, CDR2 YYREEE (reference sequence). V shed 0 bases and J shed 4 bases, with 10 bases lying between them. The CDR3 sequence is CASSLGRQAYGYTF. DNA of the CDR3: TGTGCCAGCAGCTTGGGGAGGCAGGCCTATGGCTACACCTTC.

The CDR3 reads CASRDSGTEAFF. The CDR3 nucleotides are TGTGCCAGCCGGGACAGTGGAACTGAAGCTTTCTTT. J is TRBJ1-1 and V is TRBV6-1, with TRBD1 matching 7 bases. This CDR3 region has 12 residues. J lost 5 bases, V lost 8 bases, and 5 bases had no gene match. CDR1 and CDR2 (germline): MNHNS, SASEGT.

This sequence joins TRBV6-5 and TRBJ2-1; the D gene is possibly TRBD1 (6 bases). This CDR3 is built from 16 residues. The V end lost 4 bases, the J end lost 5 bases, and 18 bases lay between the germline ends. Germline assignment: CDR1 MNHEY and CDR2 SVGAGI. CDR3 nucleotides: TGTGCCAGCAGTTCCCTTGGTACAGGGAGCCACAATGAGCAGTTCTTC. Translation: CASSSLGTGSHNEQFF.

CDR3 in amino acids: CASSLVGGGSNQPQHF. The CDR3 DNA follows: TGTGCCAGCAGCTTAGTCGGAGGAGGGAGCAATCAGCCCCAGCATTTT. The chain recombines TRBV7-9 with TRBJ1-5; D gene ambiguous. CDR3 length: 16 amino acids. With 1 base removed from V and 1 base from J, the gap between germline ends came to 11 bases. Germline V lookup: CDR1 SEHNR, CDR2 FQNEAQ (reference sequence).

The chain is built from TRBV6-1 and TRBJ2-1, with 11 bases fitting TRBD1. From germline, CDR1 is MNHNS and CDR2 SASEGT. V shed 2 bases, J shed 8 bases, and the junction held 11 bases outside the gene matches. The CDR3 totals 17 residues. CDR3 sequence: CASSEFARTGGRDEQFF. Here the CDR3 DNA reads TGTGCCAGCAGTGAATTTGCCCGGACAGGGGGCAGGGATGAGCAGTTCTTC.

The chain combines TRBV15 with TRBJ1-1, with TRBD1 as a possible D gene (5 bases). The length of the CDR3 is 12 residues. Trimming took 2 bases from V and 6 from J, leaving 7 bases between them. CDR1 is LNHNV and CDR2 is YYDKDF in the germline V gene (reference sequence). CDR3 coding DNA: TGTGCCACCAGCAGACAGGGCTCTGAAGCTTTCTTT. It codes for CATSRQGSEAFF.

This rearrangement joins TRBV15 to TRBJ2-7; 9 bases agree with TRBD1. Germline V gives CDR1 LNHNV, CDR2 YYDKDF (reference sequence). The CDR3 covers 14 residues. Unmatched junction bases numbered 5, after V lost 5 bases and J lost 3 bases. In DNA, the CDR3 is TGTGCCACCAGCGGGGGACAGGGAATCTACGAGCAGTACTTC. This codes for CATSGGQGIYEQYF.

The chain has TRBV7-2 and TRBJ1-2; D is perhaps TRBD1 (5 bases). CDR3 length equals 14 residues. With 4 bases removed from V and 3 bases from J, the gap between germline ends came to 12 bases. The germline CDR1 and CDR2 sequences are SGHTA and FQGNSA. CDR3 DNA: TGTGCCAGCAGCTCTGGGGGGTCCTACTATGGCTACACCTTC. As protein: CASSSGGSYYGYTF. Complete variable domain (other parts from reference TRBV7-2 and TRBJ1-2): GAGVSQSPSNKVTEKGKDVELRCDPISGHTALYWYRQSLGQGLEFLIYFQGNSAPDKSGLPSDRFSAERTGGSVSTLTIQRTQQEDSAVYLCASSSGGSYYGYTFGSGTRLTVV.

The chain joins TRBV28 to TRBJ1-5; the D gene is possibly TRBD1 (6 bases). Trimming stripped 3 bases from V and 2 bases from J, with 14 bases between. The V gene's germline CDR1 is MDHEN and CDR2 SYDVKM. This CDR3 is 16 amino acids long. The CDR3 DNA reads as TGTGCCAGCAGTTTTAATGGGGCAGGGGGCAATCAGCCCCAGCATTTT. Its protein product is CASSFNGAGGNQPQHF.

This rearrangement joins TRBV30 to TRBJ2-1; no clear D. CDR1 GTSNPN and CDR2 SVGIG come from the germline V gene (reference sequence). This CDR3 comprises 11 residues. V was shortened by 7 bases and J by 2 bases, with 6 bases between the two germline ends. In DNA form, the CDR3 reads TGTGCCTACACACCCTACAATGAGCAGTTCTTC. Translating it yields CAYTPYNEQFF.